This is a list of T cell receptor beta chains from one sample in a study of cytomegalovirus exposure and HLA in healthy donors. TCRdb keeps only in-frame clones here, not all; method: immunoSEQ multiplex PCR. The table has 200,000 to 300,000 clones, more than 75% seen once; the top ten hold around 5.7%. Input material: PBMCs. These receptors came from a middle-aged woman in good health and CMV-seropositive. CDR3s include the opening cysteine and the closing phenylalanine or tryptophan. The D gene is left open where the match is weak. Rows give clone size only sometimes, using once, few, many, or a class for an expanded clone.

>TRBV5-1|TRBJ2-7|NA|NA
TGCGCCAGCAGCTCGAGGACAGCCAGTTCCTACGAGCAGTACTTC
CASSSRTASSYEQYF
>TRBV11-1|TRBJ1-1|NA|NA
TGTGCCAGCAGCCGTGACAGAAACACTGAAGCTTTCTTT
CASSRDRNTEAFF
>TRBV6-5|TRBJ2-1|NA|TRBD1
TGTGCCAGCAGTTACCAGGGGGCCCACAATGAGCAGTTCTTC
CASSYQGAHNEQFF
>TRBV4-3|TRBJ2-7|NA|NA
TGCGCCAGCAGCCAAGACCTGACACGTGCCTACGAGCAGTACTTC
CASSQDLTRAYEQYF
>TRBV6-1|TRBJ1-1|NA|NA
TGTGCCAGCAGTGTCAGGGTATCAGGAAACACTGAGGCTTTCTTT
CASSVRVSGNTEAFF
>TRBV9|TRBJ1-2|NA|TRBD1
TGTGCCAGCAGCGCTAGACAGGGGGCAATAAACTATGGCTACACCTTC
CASSARQGAINYGYTF
>TRBV19|TRBJ1-1|NA|NA
TGTGCCAGTAGCACAGGCTTTAAGTGGGACACTGAAGCTTTCTTT
CASSTGFKWDTEAFF
>TRBV7-8|TRBJ1-2|NA|TRBD1
TGTGCCAGCAGCTACGGGACAGGAGAGGGGCTAACCTATGGCTACACCTTC
CASSYGTGEGLTYGYTF
>TRBV7-3|TRBJ1-3|NA|NA
TGTGCCAGCAGCTTGGACAGAAACACCATATATTTT
CASSLDRNTIYF
>TRBV5-4|TRBJ1-3|few|TRBD1
TGTGCCAGCAGCTCGGGACAGGGGGCTAGAAACACCATATATTTT
CASSSGQGARNTIYF
>TRBV1|TRBJ1-1|NA|NA
TGCACCAGCCCAAGGATGAGAGGACAGAGGAACACTGAAGCTTTCTTT
CTSPRMRGQRNTEAFF
>TRBV11-3|TRBJ2-1|NA|TRBD1
TGTGCCAGCAGCTTTGTACAGGGGGCTCGAACCGCCTACAATGAGCAGTTCTTC
CASSFVQGARTAYNEQFF
>TRBV19|TRBJ2-2|few|TRBD2
TGTGCCAGTACCCCGGGACTAGCTACAGTCGGGGAGCTGTTTTTT
CASTPGLATVGELFF
>TRBV5-6|TRBJ1-6|NA|TRBD1
TGTGCCAGCAGCTGGGGGGACAGCCGTCAAAATTCACCCCTCCACTTT
CASSWGDSRQNSPLHF
>TRBV5-1|TRBJ1-4|NA|NA
TGCGCCAGCAGCTTGGTTTCTCAGGGAGGGGAAAAACTGTTTTTT
CASSLVSQGGEKLFF
>TRBV5-4|TRBJ2-1|NA|TRBD2
TGTGCCAGCAGCAACGAAACTAGCGGGGGGCAGTTCTTC
CASSNETSGGQFF
>TRBV19|TRBJ1-2|NA|TRBD1
TGTGCCAGCGAGGACAGGGGAACTGGCTACACCTTC
CASEDRGTGYTF
>TRBV20-1|TRBJ2-7|few|NA
TGCAGTGCTAGAGATTCGAGAAAGCAGTACTTC
CSARDSRKQYF
>TRBV19|TRBJ2-4|NA|TRBD1
TGTGCCAGTAGTTGGGACAGGGAGGGGAAACTAGCCAAAAACATTCAGTACTTC
CASSWDREGKLAKNIQYF
>TRBV5-8|TRBJ2-4|NA|NA
TGTGCCAGCAGCCCTGGGCTAACAGGGCTTCGGGCCAAAAACATTCAGTACTTC
CASSPGLTGLRAKNIQYF
>TRBV29-1|TRBJ2-1|NA|TRBD1
TGCAGCGTTGAGGCTGACAGGGGCAGTGAGCAGTTCTTC
CSVEADRGSEQFF
>TRBV7-2|TRBJ2-5|NA|TRBD2
TGTGCCAGCAGCCCCATGGGCGGAGCGGGGGGGAAAGAGACCCAGTACTTC
CASSPMGGAGGKETQYF
>TRBV6-5|TRBJ2-5|NA|TRBD2
TGTGCCAGCAGTTCGGGACTAGCGGGAGAGACCCAGTACTTC
CASSSGLAGETQYF
>TRBV7-2|TRBJ1-2|NA|TRBD1
TGTGCCAGCAGCTCCCAGACAGGGGGTGATGGCTACACCTTC
CASSSQTGGDGYTF
>TRBV7-9|TRBJ2-6|NA|TRBD1
TGTGCCAGCACCAAACCCCGGCAGGGGGTAACCAACGTCCTGACTTTC
CASTKPRQGVTNVLTF
>TRBV9|TRBJ2-1|few|NA
TGTGCCAGCAGCGTAGTGGGCAGTACCAGCTCCTACAATGAGCAGTTCTTC
CASSVVGSTSSYNEQFF
>TRBV4-3|TRBJ2-5|once|TRBD2
TGCGCCAGCAGCCAAGGAAATCCGCGTAGCGGGAGAGAGACCCAGTACTTC
CASSQGNPRSGRETQYF
>TRBV10-1|TRBJ2-2|NA|TRBD2
TGCGCCAGCAGTGATCGTGCGGGGGAGACCGGGGAGCTGTTTTTT
CASSDRAGETGELFF
>TRBV6-6|TRBJ1-1|NA|NA
TGTGCCAGCAGTTACTCTGGCAGGGCGAACACTGAAGCTTTCTTT
CASSYSGRANTEAFF
>TRBV7-3|TRBJ1-1|NA|TRBD1
TGTGCCAGCAGCCCCGACAGGGTTAACACTGAAGCTTTCTTT
CASSPDRVNTEAFF
>TRBV9|TRBJ1-5|NA|NA
TGTGCCAGCAGCCCGAGGGCTGACAATCAGCCCCAGCATTTT
CASSPRADNQPQHF
>TRBV7-3|TRBJ2-2|NA|TRBD2
TGTGCCAGCAGCTTGACTAGCGGGAGTGCAAGGGCCGGGGAGCTGTTTTTT
CASSLTSGSARAGELFF
>TRBV6-5|TRBJ1-2|once|NA
TGTGCCAGCAGTTCGGCAGGTGGTAACTATGGCTACACCTTC
CASSSAGGNYGYTF
>TRBV9|TRBJ2-3|NA|TRBD2
TGTGCCAGCAGCGTAGGTAGCGGGGGACGCACAGATACGCAGTATTTT
CASSVGSGGRTDTQYF
>TRBV27|TRBJ2-7|NA|TRBD1
TGTGCCAGCAGTCTCAGGGGGCGCATCAACGAGCAGTACTTC
CASSLRGRINEQYF
>TRBV12-5|TRBJ1-2|NA|NA
TGTGCTAGTGGTGTAGGTCAGGGGAATGGCTACACCTTC
CASGVGQGNGYTF
>TRBV27|TRBJ1-1|NA|TRBD1
TGTGCCAGCAGTTTGGACAGGGCTCACACTGAAGCTTTCTTT
CASSLDRAHTEAFF
>TRBV19|TRBJ2-2|few|NA
TGTGCCAGTAGCCTTAGTGCCACCGGGGAGCTGTTTTTT
CASSLSATGELFF
>TRBV5-1|TRBJ2-5|NA|TRBD2
TGCGCCAGCAGCGAGGGACTAGCGGGGGGGATCCAAGAGACCCAGTACTTC
CASSEGLAGGIQETQYF
>TRBV30|TRBJ1-5|NA|NA
TGTGCCTGGGCGGGGGGACAAGGACAGCCCCAGCATTTT
CAWAGGQGQPQHF
>TRBV6-1|TRBJ2-7|NA|NA
TGTGCCAGCAAGGTCAGGCAGCAGGCGCAGTACTTC
CASKVRQQAQYF
>TRBV5-1|TRBJ1-2|NA|NA
TGCGCCAGCAGCTTGGATCCAGGGGTTATCTATGGCTACACCTTC
CASSLDPGVIYGYTF
>TRBV30|TRBJ1-6|NA|NA
TGTGCCTGGAGATGGCCGAGGGGGGGTCGGTCAGGATCACCCCTCCACTTT
CAWRWPRGGRSGSPLHF
>TRBV29-1|TRBJ1-1|NA|NA
TGCAGCGCCTCGGAGGGTCCGGAGTTTTCTGAAGCTTTCTTT
CSASEGPEFSEAFF
>TRBV10-3|TRBJ2-1|NA|NA
TGTGCCATCAGTGATCGCCGGGCGGGCCCCTCCAATGAGCAGTTCTTC
CAISDRRAGPSNEQFF
>TRBV29-1|TRBJ1-2|NA|NA
TGCAGCGTTATAAGGAGCGCGGAGTCTCCGGGAGGCTACACCTTC
CSVIRSAESPGGYTF
>TRBV10-3|TRBJ2-2|NA|TRBD2
TGTGCCATCAGTGAGTCGAGCGGGAGGGCCCTCGTCGGGGAGCTGTTTTTT
CAISESSGRALVGELFF
>TRBV7-2|TRBJ1-2|NA|TRBD1
TGTGCCAGCAGCTTAGGGCGGACAGGGAATAGCTATGGCTACACCTTC
CASSLGRTGNSYGYTF
>TRBV5-1|TRBJ2-7|NA|TRBD2
TGCGCCAGCAGCCGCGGACTAGCTTCGGACGAGCAGTACTTC
CASSRGLASDEQYF
>TRBV5-5|TRBJ2-3|NA|TRBD2
TGTGCCAGCAGCATTCTCCAGGCGGGAGGCACAGATACGCAGTATTTT
CASSILQAGGTDTQYF
>TRBV2|TRBJ1-2|NA|NA
TGTGCCAGCAATACCCGCGGGGACTTAGGGAGCTATGGCTACACCTTC
CASNTRGDLGSYGYTF
>TRBV5-6|TRBJ1-1|NA|TRBD1
TGTGCCAGCAGGCCAGGACAGGGGAACACTGAAGCTTTCTTT
CASRPGQGNTEAFF
>TRBV9|TRBJ2-3|NA|TRBD2
TGTGCCAGCAGCGTAGTTCGAGGACTAGCGGGAGGCGGCACAGATACGCAGTATTTT
CASSVVRGLAGGGTDTQYF
>TRBV5-1|TRBJ2-7|NA|TRBD1
TGCGCCAGTAGCTTGGCCGAGGGGGCGATCTACGAGCAGTACTTC
CASSLAEGAIYEQYF
>TRBV5-1|TRBJ1-1|NA|NA
TGCGCCAGCAGCCCGGCACAAAGACAGGCTAAAACTGAAGCTTTCTTT
CASSPAQRQAKTEAFF